These 3 T cell receptor beta chains came from one sample sequenced in a study of T cell responses to AZD1222 COVID-19 vaccine. The repertoire was sequenced with immunoSEQ multiplex PCR; TCRdb's copy has only in-frame clones and lacks some. The top ten hold roughly 4.2% of the sample, which has 75,000 to 85,000 clones, more than 90% seen once. This material consisted of peripheral blood, taken on day 0 of AZD1222 vaccination. The origin of the receptors is an adult in good health.

The chain is built from TRBV12-3 or TRBV12-4 and TRBJ1-1; D gene uncertain. The V gene lost 6 bases and the J gene lost 0 bases, with 8 bases spanning the gap. The CDR3 runs 13 residues. The CDR3 DNA reads as TGTGCCAGCAGGACAAACTTGAACACTGAAGCTTTCTTT. Its translation is CASRTNLNTEAFF.

The J gene is TRBJ2-3, the V gene TRBV10-3, with 8 bases lining up with TRBD2. The length of the CDR3 is 14 residues. Germline V lookup: CDR1 ENHRY, CDR2 SYGVKD. J was trimmed by 5 bases and V by 10 bases; bases with no gene match: 11. This CDR3 is CATRLSGVGDTQYF. The CDR3 region has the DNA TGTGCCACCCGACTTAGCGGGGTGGGAGATACGCAGTATTTT.

This clone appeared once. The chain links TRBV4-1 to TRBJ1-1; D is possibly TRBD1 (6 bases). V gave up 2 bases and J gave up 5 bases, with 12 bases separating them. CDR1 is MGHRA and CDR2 is YSYEKL in the germline V gene. The CDR3 has 14 amino acids. CDR3 bases: TGCGCCAGCAGCCAATTCACAGGGTTAACTGAAGCTTTCTTT. This encodes CASSQFTGLTEAFF.